What follows are 11 T cell receptor beta chains derived from one specimen sequenced in a study of T cell repertoires in cytomegalovirus infection. In TCRdb, the reads were re-called with MiXCR into one record per CDR3 protein. Of a few hundred thousand distinct CDR3 sequences in the sample, roughly 20% were seen once. The sequenced sample was PBMCs. The receptor set was obtained from a human donor in good health (CMV status not recorded). Some clones in this sample may be carry-over from other donors' samples.

This clonotype came up a few times. This CDR3 is missing its conserved last phenylalanine or tryptophan, likely due to a read error. The limits of the CDR3 on the DNA are not certain, so only TCRdb's listed CDR3 is given. The V call is TRBV7-2, the J call TRBJ2-5; the table gives TRBD2 as D, unverified against the DNA. The CDR3 spans 12 amino acids, including both terminal residues. Germline CDR1 is SGHTA and CDR2 is FQGNSA. The CDR3 is CASSFPGGTVFL.

A remark on this clonotype: A much larger clone lies a single base off, so this may be a read error. V is TRBV7-4 and J is TRBJ2-1; 11 bases match TRBD2. The CDR3 totals 19 residues. CDR1 is SGHVT and CDR2 is SQSDAQ in the germline V gene. The CDR3 nucleotides read TGTGTCAGCGTCCCACGTCTGAGGACTAGCGGGTCCTGGGGAAATGAGCAGTTCTTC. As protein: CVSVPRLRTSGSWGNEQFF.

The sample holds many counts of this clonotype. The chain carries TRBV7-3 and TRBJ2-2, with D hard to call. CDR1 is SGHTA and CDR2 is FQGTGA in the germline V gene. V was trimmed by 5 bases and J by 4 bases, leaving 14 bases between them. CDR3 size: 15 residues. In nucleotides, the CDR3 is TGTGCCAGCAGCCCCCAAAACCCTCGCACCGGGGAGCTGTTTTTT. Protein product: CASSPQNPRTGELFF. Full variable domain (outside the CDR3, taken from reference TRBV7-3 and TRBJ2-2): GAGVSQTPSNKVTEKGKYVELRCDPISGHTALYWYRQSLGQGPEFLIYFQGTGAADDSGLPNDRFFAVRPEGSVSTLKIQRTERGDSAVYLCASSPQNPRTGELFFGEGSRLTVL.

This chain joins TRBV20-1 and TRBJ1-1; D not certain. Germline V lookup: CDR1 DFQATT, CDR2 SNEGSKA (reference sequence). Deletions cut 6 bases from V and 5 bases from J, with 16 bases between. The CDR3 is 13 residues long. CDR3 DNA sequence: TGCAGTGCACTAGACTCTTCGGAGACTGAAGCTTTCTTT. Its translation: CSALDSSETEAFF.

This clonotype was seen repeatedly, ten times or more. The chain links TRBV7-9 to TRBJ2-7; either TRBD1 or TRBD2 may fit D (5 bases each). The V and J ends lost 5 bases and 9 bases respectively, with 14 bases between them. CDR3 length equals 12 residues. Germline V gene lookup returns CDR1 SEHNR and CDR2 FQNEAQ (reference sequence). The CDR3 loop reads CASSLITGGQYF. The CDR3 DNA is TGTGCCAGCAGCCTTATTACAGGAGGGCAGTACTTC.

This clonotype came up a few times. V is TRBV6-5 and J is TRBJ2-7; 9 bases align to TRBD1. Trimming at V came to 10 bases and at J to 7 bases, leaving 14 bases not matched to a gene. Germline loops: CDR1 MNHEY, CDR2 SVGAGI. This CDR3 is built from 14 residues. The CDR3 bases are TGTGCCACCCGAGACAGGGGGGTTCCCAAGGAGCAGTACTTC. Its protein product is CATRDRGVPKEQYF.

At least ten counts were recorded for this clonotype. Here the CDR3 DNA reads TGTGCCAGCAGATTTAGCGGAAATGGGCCCTACGAGCAGTACTTC. Translating gives CASRFSGNGPYEQYF. This chain joins TRBV7-2 and TRBJ2-7, with D possibly being TRBD2 (6 bases). CDR1 and CDR2 from the germline V gene are SGHTA and FQGNSA. Trimming took off 6 bases at V and 2 bases at J, with 17 bases between the two ends. The CDR3 is 15 residues long. Complete variable domain (other parts from reference TRBV7-2 and TRBJ2-7): GAGVSQSPSNKVTEKGKDVELRCDPISGHTALYWYRQSLGQGLEFLIYFQGNSAPDKSGLPSDRFSAERTGGSVSTLTIQRTQQEDSAVYLCASRFSGNGPYEQYFGPGTRLTVT.

This clonotype appeared many times. The rearrangement uses TRBV7-7 and TRBJ2-7; perhaps TRBD2 as D (5 bases). V lost 8 bases and J 7 bases, leaving 18 bases between the germline ends. The CDR3 contains 13 residues. The V gene's germline CDR1 is SSHAT and CDR2 FNYEAQ (reference sequence). CDR3 sequence (DNA): TGTGCCAGCGGAAGAAGTCTCGGGGAAGAGCAGTACTTC. Translating gives CASGRSLGEEQYF.

V gene TRBV15 combines with J gene TRBJ2-1; weak D call: TRBD1 (5 bases). This CDR3 is 17 amino acids long. Trimming stripped 0 bases from V and 5 bases from J, with 17 bases between. Germline assignment: CDR1 LNHNV and CDR2 YYDKDF (reference sequence). CDR3 bases: TGTGCCACCAGCAGAGATTTTTGGCAGGGAAAGAACAATGAGCAGTTCTTC. It is translated as CATSRDFWQGKNNEQFF.

In its sample, this clonotype was seen a few times. The genes are TRBV12-3 or TRBV12-4 and TRBJ2-3; TRBD1 is a possible D gene (6 bases). The CDR3 is 13 residues long. Trimming removed 1 base at V and 7 bases at J, with 9 bases between. The CDR3 loop is CASSLVDRNTQYF. The CDR3 coding sequence is TGTGCCAGCAGTTTAGTGGACAGAAATACGCAGTATTTT.

The rearrangement links TRBV6-2 or TRBV6-3 to TRBJ2-1; D remains unclear. V gave up 10 bases and J gave up 5 bases, with 24 bases separating them. The CDR3 covers 16 residues. Germline V gene sequence: CDR1 MNHEY, CDR2 SVGEGT. The CDR3 region is CATTWANVRANNEQFF. DNA of the CDR3: TGTGCCACCACCTGGGCGAACGTACGGGCCAACAATGAGCAGTTCTTC.